Included here is one T cell receptor beta chain sequence, with context. Its specificity is not known. Template for every sorted-subset replicate PCR totaled 150 to 250 ng DNA, 25,000 to 35,000 T cell genomes. Repertoires were generated with immunoSEQ multiplex PCR, while TCRdb's copy carries only in-frame clones and drops some. The sample has millions of clones; about 94% are singletons. Cells designated naive CD8 were CD45RO-negative and were positively selected for CCR7, with terminally differentiated effector memory CD45RA+ cells excluded. CDR3 size: 13 residues. CDR1 is SNHLY and CDR2 is FYNNEI in the germline V gene. V was cut by 4 bases and J by 3 bases, with 10 bases left in between. The sample belongs to a study of shared clonotypes between healthy human individuals. About the study: Used for every donor were three CD4 naive, three CD4 memory, two CD8 naive and one CD8 memory plate. Overall study findings and caveats: The low donor count limited represented genetic and exposure-history diversity.

The TCR comes from a man aged 18 to 29 in good health. This chain uses TRBV2 with TRBJ2-7; D gene unclear. Specimen: naive CD8+ T cells sorted from blood. Here the CDR3 reads CASSVVGNYEQYF. Written as DNA, the CDR3 is TGTGCCAGCAGTGTGGTGGGGAACTACGAGCAGTACTTC.